This TCR beta chain was retrieved from a study of blood T cell repertoires in COVID-19 (dated by TCRdb to 2018 to 2021). For the wider study: The collaborator samples originated in the United States, Italy and Spain and spanned the acute and convalescent phases of COVID-19. The material from the prospective study consisted of cDNA or gDNA derived from T cells, B-cell-depleted T cells, or PBMCs. Deeply sampled blood TCRbeta repertoires from subjects exposed to, actively infected with, or recovered from COVID-19 were included in the dataset. The repertoires were released in a freely available public database meant as a resource for research on the immune response to SARS-CoV-2. The samples were drawn from two sources: the first 160 participants of the ongoing ImmuneRACE study, and 950 to 1,500 subjects contributed by 6 global collaborators. Sample metadata almost always included a de-identified subject ID, COVID-19 status, age in years and sex. Where available, HLA class I and class II types were taken from metadata supplied by the sample provider and were not determined by assay-based typing. The paper as a whole reports these results and caveats: Clinical and demographic metadata were provided uncurated, with the amount varying by source and participant.

In Seattle, one collaborating source enrolled patients while the infection was active and tracked those patients longitudinally over the course of disease. Each collaborating institution followed its own protocols to collect whole blood in K2EDTA tubes. For TCRbeta analysis, collaborator samples were shipped as frozen whole blood, as isolated PBMCs, or as DNA extracted from either sample type. Counted from cysteine to phenylalanine, this CDR3 has 16 amino acids. CDR3 DNA only is kept here, 48 bases in frame from base 1. V is clipped by 4 bases and J by 0 bases, and the sequence between their germline boundaries is 16 bases long. According to the germline V gene, CDR1 reads SGHNT and CDR2 reads YENEEA. TCRbeta CDR3 regions were amplified from genomic DNA using the immunoSEQ Assay, a bias-controlled multiplex PCR. Processing in the source paper ran as follows. The number of nucleated cells in each sample was estimated from the amplification of reference gene primers within the assay. To quantify the absolute abundance of each unique TCRbeta CDR3 rearrangement, sequence reads were collapsed and filtered. Productive Simpson clonality was computed per sample as the square root of Simpson's diversity index over productive rearrangements. This is the immuneACCESS table as TCRdb keeps it, with only in-frame sequences that have V and J called. A part of the clones is gone; compared with another copy, unresolved V genes explain less than half, and the rest is unexplained. From that table come the V and J calls and clone size; the DNA was used to work out D and trimming. The sample table shows roughly 500,000 clones, and 89% are seen once. The ten largest clones represent about 1% of the sample.

This clone was counted many times. There is no known antigen for this receptor. No base quality values were provided; no much bigger clone lies one nucleotide off. Recombination joined TRBV11-3 with TRBJ2-7; TRBD2 is possibly the D segment (6 matching bases). The sequencing sample was made of peripheral blood. The receptor was derived from a man between 18 and 35 years old with COVID-19, enrolled during active disease. The DNA sequence is as follows: TGTGCCAGCAGCTCGGGGACTTTTGCTACCTCCTACGAGCAGTACTTC. Its product reads: CASSSGTFATSYEQYF.